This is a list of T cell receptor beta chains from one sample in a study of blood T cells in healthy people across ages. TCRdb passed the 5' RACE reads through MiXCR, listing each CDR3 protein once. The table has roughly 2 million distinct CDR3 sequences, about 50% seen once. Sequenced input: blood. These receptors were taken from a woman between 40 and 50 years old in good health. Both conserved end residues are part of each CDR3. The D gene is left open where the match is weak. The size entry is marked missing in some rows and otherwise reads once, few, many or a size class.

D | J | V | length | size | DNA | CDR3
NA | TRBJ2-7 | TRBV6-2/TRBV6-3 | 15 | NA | TGTGCCAGCGACACCGACGAGGAGCGATCCTACGAGCAGTACTTC | CASDTDEERSYEQYF
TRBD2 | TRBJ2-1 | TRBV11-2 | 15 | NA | TGTGCCAGCAGCTCCGGGACTAGAGGGGAGGGAGAGCAGTTCTTC | CASSSGTRGEGEQFF
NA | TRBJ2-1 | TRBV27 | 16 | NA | TGTGCCAGTACCACCGCTAGCGAATCAGTGGGTAATGAGCAGTTCTTC | CASTTASESVGNEQFF
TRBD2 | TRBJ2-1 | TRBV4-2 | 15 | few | TGTGCCAGCAGCCAAGGCCCTAGCGGGGAAGATGAGCAGTTCTTC | CASSQGPSGEDEQFF
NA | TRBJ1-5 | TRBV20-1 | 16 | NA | TGCAGTGCTAGGAGTTCCCGACAGGCCCTCAATCAGCCCCAGCATTTT | CSARSSRQALNQPQHF
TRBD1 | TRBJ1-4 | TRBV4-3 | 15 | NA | TGCGCCAGCAGCCAAGATGACAGGGGGCTTGAAAAACTGTTTTTT | CASSQDDRGLEKLFF
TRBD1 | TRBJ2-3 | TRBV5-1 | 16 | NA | TGCGCCAGCAGCTTGAAGGTCGGACAGGGCACAGATACGCAGTATTTT | CASSLKVGQGTDTQYF
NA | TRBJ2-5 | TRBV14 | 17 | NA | TGTGCCAGCAGCCAGCTCCGGGACACCAACCCTCAGGAGACCCAGTACTTC | CASSQLRDTNPQETQYF
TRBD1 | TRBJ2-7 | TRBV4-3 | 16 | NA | TGCGCCAGCAGCCACCGCTGGGGACAGAGCTCCTACGAGCAGTACTTC | CASSHRWGQSSYEQYF
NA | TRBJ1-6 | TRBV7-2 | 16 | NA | TGTGCCAGCAGCTTAGGGACAGCGAGCGCTAATTCACCCCTCCACTTT | CASSLGTASANSPLHF
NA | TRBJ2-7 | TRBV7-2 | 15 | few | TGTGCCAGCAGCTCCTCTCCTGTTAGCTCCTACGAGCAGTACTTC | CASSSSPVSSYEQYF
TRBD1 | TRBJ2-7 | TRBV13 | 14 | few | TGTGCCAGCAGTCATGAACAGGGGGCATATGAGCAGTACTTC | CASSHEQGAYEQYF
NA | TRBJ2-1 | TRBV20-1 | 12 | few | TGCAGTGCTAGTAGCGGCGTAGGTGAGCAGTTCTTC | CSASSGVGEQFF
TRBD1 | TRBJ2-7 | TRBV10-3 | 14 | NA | TGTGCCATCAGCGCTAGGGACAGCTCCTACGAGCAGTACTTC | CAISARDSSYEQYF
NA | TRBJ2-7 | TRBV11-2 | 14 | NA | TGTGCCAGCAGCTTGGGACGGTCGGAGGTCGAGCAGTACTTC | CASSLGRSEVEQYF
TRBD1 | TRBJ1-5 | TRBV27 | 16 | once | TGTGCCAGCAGTCCCTCGACAGGGGAGTCGGATCAGCCCCAGCATTTT | CASSPSTGESDQPQHF
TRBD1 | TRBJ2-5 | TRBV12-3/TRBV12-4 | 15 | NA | TGTGCCAGCAGACAAAACCCTGGACAGGGGGAGACCCAGTACTTC | CASRQNPGQGETQYF
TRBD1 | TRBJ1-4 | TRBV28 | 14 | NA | TGTGCCAGCAGCCCCCCCGGGACAGGGGGAAAACTGTTTTTT | CASSPPGTGGKLFF
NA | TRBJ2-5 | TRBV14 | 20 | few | TGTGCCAGCAGCCAATATGGAAGCAGGGGCCCACCTGAAGCGACGGGGACCCAGTACTTC | CASSQYGSRGPPEATGTQYF
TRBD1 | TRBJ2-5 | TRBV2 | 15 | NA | TGTGCCAGAAAAATGGGACAGGAGCCCAAGGAGACCCAGTACTTC | CARKMGQEPKETQYF
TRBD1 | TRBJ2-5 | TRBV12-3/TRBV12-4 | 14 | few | TGTGCCAGCAGTTTTCAGGGGGCCTTGGGGACCCAGTACTTC | CASSFQGALGTQYF
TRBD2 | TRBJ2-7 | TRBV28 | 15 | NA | TGTGCCAGCACCGATATAGCGGGGGGGCCCTACGAGCAGTACTTC | CASTDIAGGPYEQYF
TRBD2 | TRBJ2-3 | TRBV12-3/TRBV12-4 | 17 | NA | TGTGCCAGCAGTTTGGGACTAGCCACGGCTAGCACAGATACGCAGTATTTT | CASSLGLATASTDTQYF
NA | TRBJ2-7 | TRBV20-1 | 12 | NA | TGCAGTGCTAGAGTTACAAATTACGAGCAGTACTTC | CSARVTNYEQYF
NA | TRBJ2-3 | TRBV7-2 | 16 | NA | TGTGCCAGCAGGGGGGGGGCTACCCAATCTCCTTATACGCAGTATTTT | CASRGGATQSPYTQYF
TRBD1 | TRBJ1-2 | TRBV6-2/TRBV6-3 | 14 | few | TGTGCCAGCAGAACCGGGACAGGGGAATCGGGCTACACCTTC | CASRTGTGESGYTF
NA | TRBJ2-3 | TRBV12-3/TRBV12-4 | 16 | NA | TGTGCCAGCAGCCATTCGGGCGGCCTAAGCACAGATACGCGGTATTTT | CASSHSGGLSTDTRYF
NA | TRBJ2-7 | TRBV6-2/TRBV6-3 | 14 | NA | TGTGCCAGCACAAACCCAACCAGCTCCTACGAGCAGTACTTC | CASTNPTSSYEQYF
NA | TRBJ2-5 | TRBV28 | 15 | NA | TGTGCCAGCAATCTAAGGGGGGGGGCTTTAGAGACCCAGTACTTC | CASNLRGGALETQYF
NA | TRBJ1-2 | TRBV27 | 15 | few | TGTGCCAGCAGGGGGGACACCCATGGAGGCGGTGGCTACACCTTC | CASRGDTHGGGGYTF
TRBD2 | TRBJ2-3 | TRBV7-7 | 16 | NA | TGTGCTAGCAGCTCCGGCCGGGGGGGTAGAACAGATACGCAGTATTTT | CASSSGRGGRTDTQYF
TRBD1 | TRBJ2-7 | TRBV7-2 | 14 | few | TGTGCCAGCAGCCGGAGACAGGGGGTTGGAGAGCAGTACTTC | CASSRRQGVGEQYF
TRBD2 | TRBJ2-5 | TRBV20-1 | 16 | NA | TGCGGTGCTAGTTGTAGCGGGGGGGCTTGTCAAGAGACCCAGTACTTC | CGASCSGGACQETQYF
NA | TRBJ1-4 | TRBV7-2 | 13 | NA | TGTGCCAGCACAGGGGCCACTAATGAAAAACTGTTTTTT | CASTGATNEKLFF
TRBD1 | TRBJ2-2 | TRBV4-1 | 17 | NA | TGCGCCAGCAGCCAAGAACAGGGGGCCGCGAACACCGGGGAGCTGTTTTTT | CASSQEQGAANTGELFF
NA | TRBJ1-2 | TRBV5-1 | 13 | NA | TGCGCCAGCAGCCCAGGAGGTCTCTATGGCTACACCTTC | CASSPGGLYGYTF
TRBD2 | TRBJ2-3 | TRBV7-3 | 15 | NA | TGTGCCAGCAGCTCTGAAGGACTAGCGGGAGATACGCAGTATTTT | CASSSEGLAGDTQYF
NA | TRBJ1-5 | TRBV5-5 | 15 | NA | TGTGCCAGCAGCTTCTGGGGGGCGCGGGATCAGCCCCAGCATTTT | CASSFWGARDQPQHF
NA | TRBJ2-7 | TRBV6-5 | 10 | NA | TGTGCCTGCGACGGCAGGGAGCAGTACTTC | CACDGREQYF
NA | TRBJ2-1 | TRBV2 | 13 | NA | TGTGCCAGCAGTGAGCCACCCCACAATGAGCAGTTCTTC | CASSEPPHNEQFF
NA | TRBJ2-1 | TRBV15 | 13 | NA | TGTGCCACCAGCAGAGTTGGTAGCAATGAGCAGTTCTTC | CATSRVGSNEQFF
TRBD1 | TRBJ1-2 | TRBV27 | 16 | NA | TGTGCCAGCAGTTTGTACGCACAGGGGAGGCGTAATGGCTACACCTTC | CASSLYAQGRRNGYTF
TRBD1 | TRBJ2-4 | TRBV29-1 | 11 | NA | TGCAGCGTCTCAGACAGGGGCACGGAGTACTTC | CSVSDRGTEYF
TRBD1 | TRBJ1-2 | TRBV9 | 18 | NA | TGTGCCAGCAGCGTAGAACCAGAAGACTTGACAGGGTCCTATGGCTACACCTTC | CASSVEPEDLTGSYGYTF
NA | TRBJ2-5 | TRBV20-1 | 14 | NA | TGCAGTGCTAGAGATCTTCGGGCCATGGAGACCCAGTACTTC | CSARDLRAMETQYF